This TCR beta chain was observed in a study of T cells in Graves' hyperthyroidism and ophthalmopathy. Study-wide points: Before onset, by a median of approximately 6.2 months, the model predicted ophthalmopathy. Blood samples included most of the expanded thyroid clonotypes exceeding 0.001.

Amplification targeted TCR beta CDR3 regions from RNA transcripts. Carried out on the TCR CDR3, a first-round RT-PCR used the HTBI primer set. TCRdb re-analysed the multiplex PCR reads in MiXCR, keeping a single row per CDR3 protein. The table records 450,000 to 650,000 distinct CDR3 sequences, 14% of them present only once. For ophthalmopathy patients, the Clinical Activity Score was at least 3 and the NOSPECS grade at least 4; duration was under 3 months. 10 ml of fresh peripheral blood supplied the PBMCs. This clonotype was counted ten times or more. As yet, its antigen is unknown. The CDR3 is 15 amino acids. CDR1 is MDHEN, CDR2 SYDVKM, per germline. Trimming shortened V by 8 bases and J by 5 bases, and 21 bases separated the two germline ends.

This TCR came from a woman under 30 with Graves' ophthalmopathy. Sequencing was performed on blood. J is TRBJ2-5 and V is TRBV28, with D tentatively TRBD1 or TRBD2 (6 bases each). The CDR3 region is CASAEVGGSGETQYF. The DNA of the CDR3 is TGTGCCAGCGCCGAGGTGGGGGGCAGTGGGGAGACCCAGTACTTC.